This section outlines one T cell receptor (beta chain) sequence together with its context. The antigen is not known. The data were obtained in a study of T cell repertoires in cytomegalovirus infection. Study-wide background: Alongside well-studied HLA-B-restricted CMV epitopes, recently identified HLA-C-restricted CMV epitopes were also used. The public TCR beta signatures pointed to both CMV infection and matching HLA type.

TCRdb re-called the reads with MiXCR, one entry per CDR3 protein. The profile covers about 310,000 distinct CDR3 sequences, with approximately 25% appearing a single time and about an eighth taken by the ten largest. Germline-derived CDR1 and CDR2 are MGHRA and YSYEKL. Trimming removed 5 bases from V and 2 bases from J, with 15 bases in between. The CDR3 consists of 15 residues. The study, taken as a whole, reports: HLA-C-restricted CMV clonotypes gave the most frequent clonotype in two of eight donors. Carriers of CMV plus the relevant HLA were identified by cumulative public TCR beta family frequency.

The V and J genes are TRBV4-1 and TRBJ2-5; D is perhaps TRBD1 or TRBD2 (5 bases each). The TCR was taken from a human donor in good health (CMV status not recorded). Some clones in this sample may be carry-over from other donors' samples. The sample consisted of cultured PBMCs, taken from culture after CMV antigen stimulation. CDR3 loop: CASSSPGTGQETQYF. CDR3 sequence (DNA): TGCGCCAGCAGCAGCCCGGGGACGGGGCAAGAGACCCAGTACTTC.